The rows below give T cell receptor beta chains drawn from one sample of a study of T-cell memory formation after mild COVID-19. TCRdb ran MiXCR on the 5' RACE reads and lists one entry per CDR3 protein. The data hold approximately 350,000 distinct CDR3 sequences, with over 25% observed a single time. Sequenced input: PBMCs or a T cell subset sorted from them (not recorded which). Receptors originate from an adult woman who had mild COVID-19 (a few samples of this study predate the infection). Cell type and time point are not known. CDR3s include the opening cysteine and the closing phenylalanine or tryptophan. A D gene is named only where the DNA matches it firmly. Clone sizes are given selectively: once, few, many, or a class where the clone is expanded.

abundance	v_gene	d_gene	j_gene	CDR3nt	CDR3aa
few	TRBV27	.	TRBJ1-1	TGTGCCAGCAGCCAAGACTCGGACAGTCACACTGAAGCTTTCTTT	CASSQDSDSHTEAFF
few	TRBV5-1	.	TRBJ1-4	TGCGCCAGCAGCTTGATTTCGTCAGCAAATGAAAAACTGTTTTTT	CASSLISSANEKLFF
few	TRBV5-1	TRBD1	TRBJ2-4	TGCGCCAGCAGCGGAACCGGGACAGGTGTGGAAAACATTCAGTACTTC	CASSGTGTGVENIQYF
few	TRBV11-3	.	TRBJ2-7	TGTGCCAGCAGCTGGACGGATTACGAGCAGTACTTC	CASSWTDYEQYF
many	TRBV5-6	TRBD2	TRBJ2-1	TGTGCCAGCAGCTCGAAGAGACTAGCGGGGTACAATGAGCAGTTCTTC	CASSSKRLAGYNEQFF
few	TRBV4-2	.	TRBJ2-7	TGTGCCAGCAGCCAAGAGGGCAGCTCCTACGAGCAGTACTTC	CASSQEGSSYEQYF
.	TRBV2	TRBD1	TRBJ1-5	TGTGCCAGCAGCCTGACAGGGGTTCAGCCCCAGCATTTT	CASSLTGVQPQHF
few	TRBV20-1	TRBD1	TRBJ1-5	TGCAGTGCTAGAGATTTCGGGACAGCGCAATATAGCAATCAGCCCCAGCATTTT	CSARDFGTAQYSNQPQHF
.	TRBV27	.	TRBJ2-5	TGTGCCAGCAGTTTCTTTTGGAAAGAGACCCAGTACTTC	CASSFFWKETQYF
.	TRBV5-1	TRBD1	TRBJ2-3	TGCGCCAGCAGCCCGCGGGACAGGGGGTCAGATACGCAGTATTTT	CASSPRDRGSDTQYF
few	TRBV5-6	.	TRBJ2-5	TGTGCCAGCAGCCAGACAGGAACCCAAGAGACCCAGTACTTC	CASSQTGTQETQYF
few	TRBV10-3	TRBD2	TRBJ2-5	TGTGCCATCAGCCGGGAGGCTATTAGGGAGACCCAGTACTTC	CAISREAIRETQYF
.	TRBV11-3	TRBD1	TRBJ2-5	TGTGCCAGCAGTCTCAGGGGGCACGAGACCCAGTACTTC	CASSLRGHETQYF
.	TRBV3-1	TRBD1	TRBJ2-7	TGTGCCAGCACACAGGGGCTTCTCGGCGTCGAGCAGTGCTTC	CASTQGLLGVEQCF
few	TRBV24-1	TRBD2	TRBJ2-1	TGTGCCACCAGTGATACCCGGACTAGACGTACTACGTTGGGAGGAGTGAATGAGCAGTTCTTC	CATSDTRTRRTTLGGVNEQFF
.	TRBV3-1	.	TRBJ1-2	TGTGCCAGCAGCCATGGGGCCCTCTATGGCTACACCTTC	CASSHGALYGYTF
few	TRBV7-9	.	TRBJ1-2	TGTGCCCAGGTGACGACCGCCGAGGGTGGCTACACCTTC	CAQVTTAEGGYTF
few	TRBV20-1	TRBD2	TRBJ2-3	TGCAGTGCTAGGGTGCTAGCGGCTAGCACAGATACGCAGTATTTT	CSARVLAASTDTQYF
few	TRBV7-3	TRBD2	TRBJ2-2	TGTGCCAGCAGCTTATCAGCTAGCGGGTCTACCGGGGAGCTGTTTTTT	CASSLSASGSTGELFF
.	TRBV6-2/TRBV6-3	.	TRBJ1-1	TGTGCCAGCACATGGCAGGTCACCAACACTGAAGCTTTCTTT	CASTWQVTNTEAFF
few	TRBV5-1	TRBD1	TRBJ2-7	TGCGCCAGCAGCGGGTCCGGGACAGAGTCCTACGAGCAGTACTTC	CASSGSGTESYEQYF
.	TRBV11-2	TRBD1	TRBJ2-7	TGTGCCAGCAGCCTGATTGGGACAGGGGTAGACGAGCAGTACTTC	CASSLIGTGVDEQYF
.	TRBV6-7	.	TRBJ1-5	TGTGCCAGCAGTTTCGACAGGCGTAATCAGCCCCAGCATTTT	CASSFDRRNQPQHF
few	TRBV20-1	.	TRBJ1-4	TGCAGTGCTACCAGGACAACTAATGAAAAACTGTTTTTT	CSATRTTNEKLFF
.	TRBV20-1	.	TRBJ1-2	TGCAGTGCTAAACCTCCTACGGACAACCACCGGGGCTATGGCTACACCTTC	CSAKPPTDNHRGYGYTF
few	TRBV20-1	.	TRBJ2-1	TGCAGTGCTGAGGGGGGCGGGACAGTTTACAATGAGCAGTTCTTC	CSAEGGGTVYNEQFF
.	TRBV6-2/TRBV6-3	TRBD1	TRBJ2-3	TGTGCCAGCAGTTACGGGACAGGTAGAGATACGCAGTATTTT	CASSYGTGRDTQYF
.	TRBV4-2	.	TRBJ1-1	TGTGCCAGCAGCCCTACAGTTGGGGGCGGCACTGAAGCTTTCTTT	CASSPTVGGGTEAFF
.	TRBV7-9	TRBD1	TRBJ2-1	TGTGCCAGCGGTAGGGCAGGGGGCTACAATGAGCAGTTCTTC	CASGRAGGYNEQFF
few	TRBV5-1	.	TRBJ2-7	TGCGCCAGCAGCCCGGACAGAAACAACTACGAGCAGTACTTC	CASSPDRNNYEQYF
.	TRBV7-3	TRBD2	TRBJ2-5	TGTGCCAGCAGCATCGGACTAGCGGGAGGAGAGACCCAGTACTTC	CASSIGLAGGETQYF
.	TRBV30	.	TRBJ2-1	TGTGCCTGGAGTAGGGAACTTGGTAATGAGCAGTTCTTC	CAWSRELGNEQFF
.	TRBV19	TRBD1	TRBJ2-2	TGTGCCAGTACCCTCCCTCCGGGACAGGGGGGCACCGGGGAGCTGTTTTTT	CASTLPPGQGGTGELFF
few	TRBV5-1	TRBD2	TRBJ2-1	TGCGCCAGCAGCTTGTTGCGGGGGGATTCCCCCAATGAGCAGTTCTTC	CASSLLRGDSPNEQFF
.	TRBV24-1	.	TRBJ2-6	TGTGCCACCAGGGGTTTTGGGGCCAACGTCCTGACTTTC	CATRGFGANVLTF
few	TRBV4-1	TRBD2	TRBJ2-3	TGCGCCAGCAGCCAAGGCCAGCGGGGCCCCGGAGATACGCAGTATTTT	CASSQGQRGPGDTQYF
.	TRBV7-9	TRBD1	TRBJ2-7	TGTGCCAGCAGCTCCACCGGGACAGACACCTACGAGCAGTACTTC	CASSSTGTDTYEQYF
few	TRBV9	.	TRBJ2-5	TGTGCCAGCGGGCCCCGGAGGGGCGGGCAAGAGACCCAGTACTTC	CASGPRRGGQETQYF
few	TRBV12-3/TRBV12-4	TRBD1	TRBJ1-5	TGTGCCAGCAGTCTATGGGGACAGGGCAATCAGCCCCAGCATTTT	CASSLWGQGNQPQHF
.	TRBV2	.	TRBJ2-5	TGTGCCACCAGTGCAACTCGGCAAGAGACCCAGTACTTC	CATSATRQETQYF
.	TRBV6-5	.	TRBJ2-7	TGTGCCAGCAGTTCCGCAGGGTTCTACGAGCAGTACTTC	CASSSAGFYEQYF
few	TRBV18	.	TRBJ2-7	TGTGCCAGCTCGACCGGGCAGAGGGACGAGCAGTACTTC	CASSTGQRDEQYF
.	TRBV7-9	.	TRBJ2-3	TGTGCCAGCAGCTTAGTACAGTACACAGATACGCAGTATTTT	CASSLVQYTDTQYF
.	TRBV10-3	.	TRBJ1-5	TGTGCCATCAGTGATGGGTTAGGGGTAAATCAGCCCCAGCATTTT	CAISDGLGVNQPQHF
few	TRBV6-5	TRBD2	TRBJ2-2	TGTGCCAGCAGCTTGGAGCGGGGGGCCAACACCGGGGAGCTGTTTTTT	CASSLERGANTGELFF
once	TRBV19	.	TRBJ1-5	TGTGCCAGTAGTATAGAGTCGGGAGCACCCTCCAATCAGCCCCAGCATTTT	CASSIESGAPSNQPQHF
many	TRBV5-1	.	TRBJ2-5	TGCGCCAGCAGCATGGAGCAAGAGACCCAGTACTTC	CASSMEQETQYF
.	TRBV4-2	.	TRBJ2-2	TGTGCCAGCAGGCCCGGGTACACCGGGGAGCTGTTTTTT	CASRPGYTGELFF
many	TRBV4-2	.	TRBJ2-7	TGTGCCAGCAGCCCCGCCGCAGGGCCGTCCTACGAGCAGTACTTC	CASSPAAGPSYEQYF
.	TRBV12-3/TRBV12-4	TRBD2	TRBJ2-1	TGTGCCAGCAGTCCGGGGTGGGGCGGCGGGAGGGCCTATGAGCAGTTCTTC	CASSPGWGGGRAYEQFF
few	TRBV27	.	TRBJ1-1	TGTGCCAGCAGTTCTGGATGGGACAACCTGAACACTGAAGCTTTCTTT	CASSSGWDNLNTEAFF
few	TRBV30	.	TRBJ1-4	TGTGCCTGGAGCGGTGGGACCGCGGAGGGTGAAAAACTGTTTTTT	CAWSGGTAEGEKLFF
.	TRBV7-2	TRBD2	TRBJ2-3	TGTGCCAGCAGCTTTTACGAGCGGGAGAGCGATACGCAGTATTTT	CASSFYERESDTQYF
.	TRBV18	TRBD1	TRBJ1-2	TGTGCCAGCTCACCCTCAGCGGACAGGGGTGGCTATGGCTACACCTTC	CASSPSADRGGYGYTF
few	TRBV7-2	.	TRBJ2-3	TGTGCCAGCAGCTCCATGGGGGGGGCTAGCACAGATACGCAGTATTTT	CASSSMGGASTDTQYF